Listed below are T cell receptor beta chains from one sample, sequenced in a study of T cells and Merkel cell carcinoma outcomes. Clones were sequenced by immunoSEQ multiplex PCR, and TCRdb holds only the in-frame ones, with some missing. The top ten clones hold roughly 5.1% of a sample with a few thousand clones, more than 75% of them seen once. Input material: tumor tissue from Merkel cell carcinoma. Receptors were obtained from a human donor with Merkel cell carcinoma. CDR3s include the opening cysteine and the closing phenylalanine or tryptophan. The D gene is left open where the match is weak. Not all rows give a size; the values are once, few, many and, for expanded clones, a class.

size,J,V,D,CDR3,DNA
NA,TRBJ2-3,TRBV19,NA,CASRDKRDSTDTQYF,TGTGCCAGTCGCGATAAAAGGGACAGCACAGATACGCAGTATTTT
NA,TRBJ2-2,TRBV7-7,NA,CASSLVFAGELFF,TGTGCTAGCAGCTTAGTTTTTGCCGGGGAGCTGTTTTTT
NA,TRBJ2-3,TRBV11-2,TRBD2,CASSLWTGGPSDTQYF,TGTGCCAGCAGCTTATGGACGGGGGGGCCATCAGATACGCAGTATTTT
NA,TRBJ2-1,TRBV18,NA,CASSLDIAGEQFF,TGTGCCAGCTCACTTGACATCGCGGGTGAGCAGTTCTTC
NA,TRBJ2-3,TRBV27,NA,CASSLRGGTDTQYF,TGTGCCAGCAGTTTAAGAGGGGGAACAGATACGCAGTATTTT
NA,TRBJ1-6,TRBV5-3,TRBD1,CARRIRQGAGNSPLHF,TGTGCCAGGCGGATCCGACAGGGGGCAGGTAATTCACCCCTCCACTTT
NA,TRBJ1-2,TRBV2,TRBD1,CASRAGTGFPGGYTF,TGTGCCAGCAGGGCCGGGACAGGCTTCCCAGGGGGCTACACCTTC
NA,TRBJ2-3,TRBV11-3,NA,CASSLVGIDTQYF,TGTGCCAGCAGCTTAGTCGGCATAGATACGCAGTATTTT
NA,TRBJ2-7,TRBV5-6,NA,CASSREREQYF,TGTGCCAGCAGTAGGGAGAGGGAGCAGTACTTC
NA,TRBJ1-4,TRBV6-1,NA,CASSDGPGVREKLFF,TGTGCCAGCAGTGACGGTCCGGGGGTAAGGGAAAAACTGTTTTTT
NA,TRBJ2-1,TRBV9,TRBD1,CASSATGEQFF,TGTGCCAGCAGCGCGACAGGGGAGCAGTTCTTC
NA,TRBJ2-5,TRBV7-9,TRBD2,CASMYLGGGRETQYF,TGTGCCAGCATGTACTTGGGCGGGGGACGAGAGACCCAGTACTTC
large,TRBJ2-5,TRBV18,TRBD2,CASVGRDRLAGEQETQYF,TGTGCCAGCGTCGGGCGGGACCGACTAGCGGGAGAACAAGAGACCCAGTACTTC
NA,TRBJ2-2,TRBV6-6,NA,CASFLAAANTGELFF,TGTGCCAGTTTCCTGGCGGCAGCGAATACCGGGGAGCTGTTTTTT